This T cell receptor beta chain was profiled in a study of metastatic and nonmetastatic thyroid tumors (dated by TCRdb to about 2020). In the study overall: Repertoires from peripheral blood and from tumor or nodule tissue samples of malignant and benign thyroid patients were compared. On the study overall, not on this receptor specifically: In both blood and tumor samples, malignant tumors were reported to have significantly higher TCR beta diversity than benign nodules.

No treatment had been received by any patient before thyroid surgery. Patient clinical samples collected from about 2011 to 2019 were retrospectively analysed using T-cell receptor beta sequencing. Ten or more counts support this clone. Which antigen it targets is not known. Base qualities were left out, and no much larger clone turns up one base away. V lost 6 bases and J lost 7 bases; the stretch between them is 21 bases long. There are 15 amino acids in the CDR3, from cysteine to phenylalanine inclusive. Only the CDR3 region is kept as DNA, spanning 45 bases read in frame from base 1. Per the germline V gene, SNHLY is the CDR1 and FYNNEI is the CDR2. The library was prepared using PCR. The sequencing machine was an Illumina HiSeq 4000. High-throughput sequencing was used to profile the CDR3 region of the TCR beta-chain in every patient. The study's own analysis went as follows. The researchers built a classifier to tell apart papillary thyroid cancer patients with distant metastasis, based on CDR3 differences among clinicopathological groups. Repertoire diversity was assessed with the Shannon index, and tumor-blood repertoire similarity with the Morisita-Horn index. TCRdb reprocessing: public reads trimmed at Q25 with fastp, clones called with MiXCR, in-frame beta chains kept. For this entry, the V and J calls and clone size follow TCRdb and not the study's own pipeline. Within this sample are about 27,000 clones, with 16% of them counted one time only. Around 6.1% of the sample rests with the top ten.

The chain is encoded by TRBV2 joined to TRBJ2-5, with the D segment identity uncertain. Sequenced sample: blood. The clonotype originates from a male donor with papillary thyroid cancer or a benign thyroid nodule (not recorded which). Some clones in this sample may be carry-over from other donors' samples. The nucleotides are TGTGCCAGCAGGCTCTCGGGCGGAGCGCGCGGGACCCAGTACTTC. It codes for CASRLSGGARGTQYF.